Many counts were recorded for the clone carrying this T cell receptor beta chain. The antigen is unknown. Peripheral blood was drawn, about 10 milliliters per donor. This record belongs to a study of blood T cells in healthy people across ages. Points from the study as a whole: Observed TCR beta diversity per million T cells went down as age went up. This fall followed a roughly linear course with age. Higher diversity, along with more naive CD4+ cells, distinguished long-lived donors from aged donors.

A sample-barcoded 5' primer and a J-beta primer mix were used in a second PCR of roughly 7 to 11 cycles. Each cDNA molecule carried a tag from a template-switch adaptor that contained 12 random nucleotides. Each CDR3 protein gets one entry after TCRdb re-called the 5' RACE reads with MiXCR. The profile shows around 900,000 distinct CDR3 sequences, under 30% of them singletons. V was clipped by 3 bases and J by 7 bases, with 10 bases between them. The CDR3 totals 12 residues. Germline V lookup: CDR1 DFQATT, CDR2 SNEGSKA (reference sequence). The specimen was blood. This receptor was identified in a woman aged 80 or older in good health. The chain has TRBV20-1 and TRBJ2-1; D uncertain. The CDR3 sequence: CSARVLGNEQFF. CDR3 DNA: TGCAGTGCTAGGGTATTGGGGAATGAGCAGTTCTTC.